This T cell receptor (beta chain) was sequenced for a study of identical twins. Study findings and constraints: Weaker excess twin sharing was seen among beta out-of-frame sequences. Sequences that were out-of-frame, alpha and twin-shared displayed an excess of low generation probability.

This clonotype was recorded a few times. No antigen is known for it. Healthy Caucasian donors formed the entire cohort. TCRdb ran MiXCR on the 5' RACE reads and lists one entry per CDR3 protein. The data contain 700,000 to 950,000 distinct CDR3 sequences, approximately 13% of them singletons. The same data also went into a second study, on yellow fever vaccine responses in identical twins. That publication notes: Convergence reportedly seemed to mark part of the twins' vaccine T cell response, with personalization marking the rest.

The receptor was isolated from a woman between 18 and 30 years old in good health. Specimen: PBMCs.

CDR3 DNA sequence: TGTGCCAGCTCACCACTGGGGACAGCAAATGAAAAACTGTTTTTT. This codes for CASSPLGTANEKLFF. This chain connects TRBV18 to TRBJ1-4; TRBD1 aligns across 7 bases. This CDR3 comprises 15 residues. Germline-derived CDR1 and CDR2 are KGHSH and LQKENI. The trim removed 1 base at V and 5 bases at J, leaving 4 bases unmatched.